This is a list of T cell receptor beta chains from one sample in a study of shared clonotypes between healthy human individuals. Profiled with immunoSEQ multiplex PCR; TCRdb holds only in-frame clones, not every one. The sample contains 2 million to 2.5 million clones, 90% to 97% of which appear only once. The sample was naive CD4+ T cells sorted from blood. These receptors originate from a man aged 18 to 29 in good health. CDR3s include the opening cysteine and the closing phenylalanine or tryptophan. A D gene is named only where the DNA matches it firmly. Some rows have no size entry. The others give once, few or many, or a class for an expanded clone.

. | TRBJ1-5 | . | TRBV19 | TGTGCCAGTAGTATCCACCTTGGGGGGCCCCAGCATTTT | CASSIHLGGPQHF
TRBD1 | TRBJ2-7 | . | TRBV6-5 | TGTGCCAGCAGCCCCGGGGACAGGAGCTCCTACGAGCAGTACTTC | CASSPGDRSSYEQYF
. | TRBJ2-2 | . | TRBV6-1 | TGTGCCAGCAGTTCTAAGGGTTACACCGGGGAGCTGTTTTTT | CASSSKGYTGELFF
. | TRBJ2-2 | . | TRBV5-1 | TGCGCCAGCAGCTTTGAGTATGCCGGGGAGCTGTTTTTT | CASSFEYAGELFF
TRBD2 | TRBJ2-2 | . | TRBV5-1 | TGCGCCAGCAGCTTGTTTGCTAGCGGGAGTAACACCGGGGAGCTGTTTTTT | CASSLFASGSNTGELFF
TRBD1 | TRBJ1-5 | few | TRBV19 | TGTGCCAGTAGTTCGGGACAGAGCAATCAGCCCCAGCATTTT | CASSSGQSNQPQHF
TRBD1 | TRBJ1-1 | once | TRBV29-1 | TGCAGCGCCTCCGGGACAGGGATGAACACTGAAGCTTTCTTT | CSASGTGMNTEAFF
TRBD2 | TRBJ2-1 | . | TRBV2 | TGTGCCAGCAGTGCAACTCGCGGGGGGAGGGATGAGCAGTTCTTC | CASSATRGGRDEQFF
TRBD2 | TRBJ2-1 | . | TRBV10-3 | TGTGCCATCAGCGCGAGTGCGGGAGTTGTGAATGAGCAGTTCTTC | CAISASAGVVNEQFF
TRBD1 | TRBJ1-6 | . | TRBV19 | TGTGCCAGTAGACCGGGACAGGGCCGTTTTAATTCACCCCTCCACTTT | CASRPGQGRFNSPLHF
. | TRBJ2-7 | . | TRBV30 | TGTGCCTGGAGCGTAGGAGGGGACTCCTACGAGCAGTACTTC | CAWSVGGDSYEQYF
TRBD1 | TRBJ1-4 | . | TRBV7-9 | TGTGCCAGCAGCTTAGACCCGGGCCCCAGGGGGGAAAAACTGTTTTTT | CASSLDPGPRGEKLFF
TRBD1 | TRBJ2-1 | . | TRBV25-1 | TGTGCCAGCGTGAATGAGGGGCCGGGACAGGGGTGGAATGAGCAGTTCTTC | CASVNEGPGQGWNEQFF
TRBD1 | TRBJ2-3 | . | TRBV29-1 | TGCAGCGTTGGACGGACAGGGGGCGCAGATACGCAGTATTTT | CSVGRTGGADTQYF
TRBD1 | TRBJ2-3 | once | TRBV29-1 | TGCAGCGCCCTGACAGGGGGCGCAGGAGATACGCAGTATTTT | CSALTGGAGDTQYF
. | TRBJ1-1 | . | TRBV6-5 | TGTGCCAGCAGTCGGGCCAAAAACACTGAAGCTTTCTTT | CASSRAKNTEAFF
. | TRBJ1-6 | . | TRBV23-1 | TGCGCCAGCAGTCATCCCGGTGGCCGGGATTATTCACCCCTCCACTTT | CASSHPGGRDYSPLHF
. | TRBJ1-2 | once | TRBV9 | TGTGCCAGCAGCTCGTGGGGTGCGGGGACTGCGTCGGACTACACCTTC | CASSSWGAGTASDYTF
TRBD2 | TRBJ2-1 | . | TRBV5-1 | TGCGCCAGCAGCTCGACTAGCGGGAGGGCCCTCGGCAATGAGCAGTTCTTC | CASSSTSGRALGNEQFF
. | TRBJ1-5 | once | TRBV6-5 | TGTGCCAGCAGTTACTTGGGTTCTGATCAGCCCCAGCATTTT | CASSYLGSDQPQHF
. | TRBJ2-5 | . | TRBV7-7 | TGTGCTAGCAGCTTAGGGGGGGTTGGGGAGACCCAGTACTTC | CASSLGGVGETQYF
. | TRBJ2-2 | . | TRBV7-8 | TGTGCCAGCAGCTCCTCCGGAGTGGGGACCGGGGAGCTGTTTTTT | CASSSSGVGTGELFF
TRBD1 | TRBJ2-1 | . | TRBV2 | TGTGCCAGCAGTGAATTTAGGACAGGGAACAATGAGCAGTTCTTC | CASSEFRTGNNEQFF
. | TRBJ2-3 | . | TRBV18 | TGTGCCAGCTCACCAGGGTTGGCCACAGATACGCAGTATTTT | CASSPGLATDTQYF
TRBD1 | TRBJ1-1 | . | TRBV9 | TGTGCCAGCAGCCCTCATACAGGGGCCAAGAACACTGAAGCTTTCTTT | CASSPHTGAKNTEAFF
. | TRBJ2-7 | . | TRBV18 | TGTGCCAGCTCACCCTCGGCTCAAGAGTTAAAGCAGTACTTC | CASSPSAQELKQYF
TRBD1 | TRBJ1-5 | . | TRBV2 | TGTGCCACCCGGGACAGGGGCTCGCCCCAGCATTTT | CATRDRGSPQHF
. | TRBJ1-1 | . | TRBV7-9 | TGTGCCAGCAGCTTAGCGGGGACACCTAACACTGAAGCTTTCTTT | CASSLAGTPNTEAFF
TRBD1 | TRBJ1-1 | . | TRBV30 | TGTGCCTGGAGCGGACAGGGGGCGACCAGTGCTTTCTTT | CAWSGQGATSAFF
. | TRBJ1-5 | . | TRBV30 | TGTGCCTGGACCGGAGGAACCGGTCAGCCCCAGCATTTT | CAWTGGTGQPQHF
TRBD1 | TRBJ2-7 | . | TRBV28 | TGTGCCAGCAGTTTAAGGGACAGGGTCTACGAGCAGTACTTC | CASSLRDRVYEQYF
TRBD1 | TRBJ1-1 | . | TRBV19 | TGTGCCAGTAGTATCGACAGGGGGAACACTGAAGCTTTCTTT | CASSIDRGNTEAFF
TRBD1 | TRBJ2-5 | . | TRBV9 | TGTGCCAGCAGCGACGCCAGGGGGGAGACCCAGTACTTC | CASSDARGETQYF
. | TRBJ2-6 | . | TRBV5-1 | TGCGCCAGCAGCTTGAATATCTACGGGGCCAACGTCCTGACTTTC | CASSLNIYGANVLTF
. | TRBJ2-7 | . | TRBV30 | TGTGCCTGGAGTATGGCGTACTACGAGCAGTACTTC | CAWSMAYYEQYF
TRBD1 | TRBJ2-7 | once | TRBV13 | TGTGCCAGCAGCCTACGGGACAGTCGCTACGAGCAGTACTTC | CASSLRDSRYEQYF
. | TRBJ1-3 | . | TRBV4-2 | TGTGCCAGCAGCCAAGAGCAGCCCTCTGGAAACACCATATATTTT | CASSQEQPSGNTIYF
. | TRBJ1-4 | once | TRBV2 | TGTGCCAGCAGAGAACACGAGACTCCTGAAAAACTGTTTTTT | CASREHETPEKLFF
TRBD2 | TRBJ2-3 | . | TRBV19 | TGTGCCAGTAGCCCCGTGGGGACTAGCCGACCCTCAGATACGCAGTATTTT | CASSPVGTSRPSDTQYF
TRBD2 | TRBJ2-3 | . | TRBV29-1 | TGCAGCGCCCATCGGCGGGAGGGCACAGATACGCAGTATTTT | CSAHRREGTDTQYF
. | TRBJ2-7 | once | TRBV5-1 | TGCGCCAGCAGCTTGGAACTGAGGCGCGAGCAGTACTTC | CASSLELRREQYF
. | TRBJ2-7 | . | TRBV13 | TGTGCCAGCAGCTCCCAACAGGGAATGGAGTACTTC | CASSSQQGMEYF
TRBD1 | TRBJ2-1 | once | TRBV18 | TGTGCCAGCTCACCATGGAGGACAGGTGACAATGAGCAGTTCTTC | CASSPWRTGDNEQFF
TRBD2 | TRBJ2-1 | . | TRBV30 | TGTGCCTGGAGTAGCGGGGGGCCGTCCGGGGAGCAGTTCTTC | CAWSSGGPSGEQFF
. | TRBJ1-2 | . | TRBV10-3 | TGTGCCATCAGTGAGGGGCCGGGGGGCTACACCTTC | CAISEGPGGYTF
. | TRBJ2-1 | . | TRBV5-4 | TGTGCCGGTGAGGACAGAAAGAACAATGAGCAGTTCTTC | CAGEDRKNNEQFF
. | TRBJ2-3 | . | TRBV6-1 | TGTGCCAGCAGGAGGACGGGGGATACGCAGTATTTT | CASRRTGDTQYF
. | TRBJ1-2 | . | TRBV6-1 | TGTGCCAGCCGAGACCAGGGAAATGGCTACACCTTC | CASRDQGNGYTF
TRBD2 | TRBJ2-1 | . | TRBV9 | TGTGCCAGCAGCGTAGGGACTAGCGGGACAGTCAATGAGCAGTTCTTC | CASSVGTSGTVNEQFF
. | TRBJ2-5 | once | TRBV19 | TGTGCCAGTAGTCCCATGACGGTCCAAGAGACCCAGTACTTC | CASSPMTVQETQYF
. | TRBJ2-2 | once | TRBV27 | TGTGCCAGCAGTTTATGGGGGGCCCTGGGCACCGGGGAGCTGTTTTTT | CASSLWGALGTGELFF
TRBD1 | TRBJ1-2 | . | TRBV19 | TGTGCCAGTAGTCCCCGGGACAGGGGGGTCTATGGCTACACCTTC | CASSPRDRGVYGYTF
. | TRBJ1-2 | . | TRBV5-4 | TGTGCCAGCAGCTTGGCACCAGGGGTCAACTATGGCTACACCTTC | CASSLAPGVNYGYTF
. | TRBJ2-5 | once | TRBV29-1 | TGCACCATCCTCGCGGCGGGAGAGACCCAGTACTTC | CTILAAGETQYF
TRBD2 | TRBJ2-2 | . | TRBV30 | TGTGCCTGGAGTAAATTAGCGGGAGGCAGAACCGGGGAGCTGTTTTTT | CAWSKLAGGRTGELFF
. | TRBJ1-6 | . | TRBV6-5 | TGTGCCAGCAGTTACGTCTCGGGGGGTTCAAATTCACCCCTCCACTTT | CASSYVSGGSNSPLHF
TRBD2 | TRBJ2-3 | . | TRBV5-1 | TGCGCCAGCAGCTTGGTAGCGGGGTCCCCCACAGATACGCAGTATTTT | CASSLVAGSPTDTQYF
. | TRBJ2-7 | once | TRBV30 | TGTGCCTGGGTTACTAGATCCGAGCAGTACTTC | CAWVTRSEQYF